The rows below give T cell receptor beta chains drawn from one sample of a study of blood T cell repertoires in COVID-19. Method: immunoSEQ multiplex PCR; TCRdb's copy keeps in-frame clones and lacks some. Counted here are about 330,000 clones, 86% occurring once; the ten biggest clones make up about 1.6%. Sequencing was done on a sample of peripheral blood. The receptors were gathered from a woman in her 50s with acute or convalescent COVID-19. Both conserved end residues are part of each CDR3. The D gene is left open where the match is weak. Only some rows state a clone size, as once, few, many or a class for expanded clones.

>NA|TRBV9|TRBJ2-7|NA
CASSPGVDSYEQYF
>TRBD1|TRBV6-1|TRBJ2-3|NA
CASSRDRGTDTQYF
>NA|TRBV18|TRBJ2-5|NA
CASSPPVLALQETQYF
>TRBD2|TRBV7-6|TRBJ2-3|once
CASSTPGLAGVPDTQYF
>NA|TRBV11-2|TRBJ1-6|once
CASSSNLRVALHF
>NA|TRBV5-1|TRBJ1-1|NA
CASTGEGNTEAFF
>TRBD2|TRBV18|TRBJ2-3|NA
CASSTGSGRADTQYF
>NA|TRBV5-1|TRBJ1-1|NA
CASSLGVAGVRTEAFF
>TRBD1|TRBV10-3|TRBJ2-5|NA
CAISDPTGGQETQYF
>TRBD1|TRBV3-1/TRBV3-2|TRBJ2-7|once
CASSPHDRGNEQYF
>TRBD1|TRBV7-2|TRBJ1-2|NA
CASSLVAGGNYGYTF
>NA|TRBV7-3|TRBJ1-1|once
CASSSGQYTEAFF
>NA|TRBV4-3|TRBJ1-1|NA
CASSQGISTEAFF
>TRBD1|TRBV5-1|TRBJ1-5|NA
CASSLGQGGNQPQHF
>NA|TRBV6-5|TRBJ1-4|NA
CASSYGGVSTNEKLFF
>TRBD2|TRBV6-5|TRBJ2-1|NA
CASSYAGGPYNEQFF
>NA|TRBV7-2|TRBJ1-3|once
CASSLEGRNSGNTIYF
>NA|TRBV27|TRBJ1-6|NA
CASSYRSGNSPLHF
>TRBD1|TRBV18|TRBJ1-4|NA
CASSPPGTGFEKLFF
>NA|TRBV5-4|TRBJ1-1|NA
CASRAQTGNTEAFF
>TRBD2|TRBV6-5|TRBJ2-5|NA
CASNLAGVETQYF
>NA|TRBV2|TRBJ1-5|NA
CASSEADSSYQPQHF